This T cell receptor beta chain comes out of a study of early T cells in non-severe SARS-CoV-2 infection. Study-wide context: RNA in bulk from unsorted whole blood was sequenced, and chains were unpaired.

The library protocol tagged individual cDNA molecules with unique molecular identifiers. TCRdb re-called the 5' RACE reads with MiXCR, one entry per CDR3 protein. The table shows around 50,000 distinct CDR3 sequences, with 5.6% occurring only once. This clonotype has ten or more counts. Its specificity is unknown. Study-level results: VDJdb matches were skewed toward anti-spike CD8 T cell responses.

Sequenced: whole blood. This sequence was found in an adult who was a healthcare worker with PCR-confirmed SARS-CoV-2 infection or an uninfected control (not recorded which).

In DNA form, the CDR3 reads TGTGCCAGTCTGTCTGGGACTAGCGGGCACAATGAGCAGTTCTTC. Translating it yields CASLSGTSGHNEQFF. V usage is TRBV19 and J usage is TRBJ2-1, with 12 bases that match TRBD2. With 8 bases clipped from V and 5 bases from J, the junction kept 7 bases outside the gene matches. The CDR3 totals 15 residues. Germline V gene lookup returns CDR1 LNHDA and CDR2 SQIVND (reference sequence).